This T cell receptor (beta chain) was documented in a study of cytomegalovirus exposure and HLA in healthy donors. Primers for the PCR totalled 60 Vbeta and 13 Jbeta. The table came from immunoSEQ multiplex PCR; TCRdb's copy has only in-frame clones and leaves some out. The profile shows approximately 140,000 clones, under 85% of them singletons. Germline lookup yields CDR1 GTSNPN and CDR2 SVGIG (reference sequence). Trimming removed 5 bases at V and 7 bases at J, with 23 bases between. This CDR3 has 16 residues. The V and J genes are TRBV30 and TRBJ1-4; a weak D match, TRBD1 (6 bases). Sequenced material: PBMCs. The sequence came from a man aged 18 to 29 in good health and CMV-seronegative. CDR3 coding DNA: TGTGCCTGGTCCCCTAGCGGACAGCGTCTTGTTGAAAAACTGTTTTTT. Protein: CAWSPSGQRLVEKLFF.